Given below is one TCR beta chain in context. Its antigen is still unknown. The sample comes from a study of CD4+ T cells in melanoma. The protocol was immunoSEQ multiplex PCR, while the TCRdb copy is restricted to in-frame clones and leaves out a portion. The data contain 55,000 or so clones, about 72% of them singletons. Study findings and constraints: Reportedly, melanoma neoantigen-specific CD4+ T cells showed varied differentiation states. A reported correlation linked neoantigen-specific CD4+ T cells to CD8+, macrophage and B cell function.

The V end was cut by 1 base, the J end by 2 bases, with 15 bases between. Germline V CDR1 and CDR2: LGHNT, FRNRAP. The CDR3 is 17 amino acids. The chain carries TRBV12-5 and TRBJ2-1; D tentatively fits TRBD1 or TRBD2 (6 bases each). The TCR comes from a human donor with melanoma. The material sequenced was tumor tissue. Here the CDR3 DNA reads TGTGCTAGTGGTTTGGGGAGGGGGGACGGTACCTACAATGAGCAGTTCTTC. It specifies CASGLGRGDGTYNEQFF.